The clone carrying this T cell receptor (beta chain) was observed many times. This sample was taken from a study of Graves' ophthalmopathy and Graves' hyperthyroidism. Patients were diagnosed from clinical symptoms, serum thyroxine, TRAb, thyroid ultrasound and orbital computed tomography. The CDR3 is made up of 18 amino acids. In germline, CDR1 is SGHTA, CDR2 FQGNSA. The V and J ends lost 0 bases and 7 bases, in that order; junction bases with no gene match: 11. Amplified TCR beta CDR3 regions were obtained using RNA transcripts as template. First-round RT-PCR relied on HTBI primers, and a second-round multiplex PCR came next. TCRdb ran MiXCR on the multiplex PCR reads and lists one entry per CDR3 protein. There are a few hundred thousand distinct CDR3 sequences in the sample; 15% occur only once, and roughly 7% lies in the top ten.

The clonotype was recovered from a woman between 18 and 30 years old with stable Graves' hyperthyroidism. The rearrangement uses TRBV7-2 and TRBJ2-5; TRBD2 matches 13 bases. Source material: peripheral blood. The CDR3 DNA reads TGTGCCAGCAGCTTAGCGATCACTAGCGGGGGGGCTAGCGCGACCCAGTACTTC. Encoded protein: CASSLAITSGGASATQYF.